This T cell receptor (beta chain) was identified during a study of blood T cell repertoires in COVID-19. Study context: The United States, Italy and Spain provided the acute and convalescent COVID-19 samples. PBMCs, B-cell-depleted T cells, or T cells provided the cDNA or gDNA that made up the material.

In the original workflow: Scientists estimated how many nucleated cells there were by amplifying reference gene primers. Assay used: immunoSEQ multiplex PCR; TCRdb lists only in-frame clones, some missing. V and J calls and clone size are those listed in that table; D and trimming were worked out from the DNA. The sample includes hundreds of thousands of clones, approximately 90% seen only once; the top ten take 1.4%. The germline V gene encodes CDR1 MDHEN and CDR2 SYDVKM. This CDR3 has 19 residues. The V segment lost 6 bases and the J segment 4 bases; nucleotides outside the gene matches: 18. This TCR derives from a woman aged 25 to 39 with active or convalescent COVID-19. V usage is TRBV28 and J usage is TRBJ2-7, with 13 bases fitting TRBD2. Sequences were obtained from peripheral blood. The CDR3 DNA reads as TGTGCCAGCAGCTCTACAACTACTAGCGGGGGGGCGTGGGATTACGAGCAGTACTTC. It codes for CASSSTTTSGGAWDYEQYF. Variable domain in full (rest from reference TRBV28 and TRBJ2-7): DVKVTQSSRYLVKRTGEKVFLECVQDMDHENMFWYRQDPGLGLRLIYFSYDVKMKEKGDIPEGYSVSREKKERFSLILESASTNQTSMYLCASSSTTTSGGAWDYEQYFGPGTRLTVT.